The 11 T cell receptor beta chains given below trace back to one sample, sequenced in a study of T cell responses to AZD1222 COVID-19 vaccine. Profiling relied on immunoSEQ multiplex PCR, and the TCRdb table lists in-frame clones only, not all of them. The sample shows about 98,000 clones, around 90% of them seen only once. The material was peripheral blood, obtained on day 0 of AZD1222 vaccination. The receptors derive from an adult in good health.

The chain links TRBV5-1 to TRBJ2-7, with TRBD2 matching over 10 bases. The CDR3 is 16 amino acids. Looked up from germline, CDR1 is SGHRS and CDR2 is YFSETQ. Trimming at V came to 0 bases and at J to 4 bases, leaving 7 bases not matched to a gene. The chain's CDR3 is CASSLAPSGSLYEQYF. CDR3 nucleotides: TGCGCCAGCAGCTTGGCCCCTAGCGGGAGTCTATACGAGCAGTACTTC.

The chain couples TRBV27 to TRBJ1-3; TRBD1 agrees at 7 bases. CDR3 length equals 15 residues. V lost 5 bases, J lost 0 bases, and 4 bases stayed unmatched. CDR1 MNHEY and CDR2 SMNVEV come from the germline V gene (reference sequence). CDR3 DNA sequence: TGTGCCAGCAGTAGACAGGGACCCTCTGGAAACACCATATATTTT. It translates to CASSRQGPSGNTIYF.

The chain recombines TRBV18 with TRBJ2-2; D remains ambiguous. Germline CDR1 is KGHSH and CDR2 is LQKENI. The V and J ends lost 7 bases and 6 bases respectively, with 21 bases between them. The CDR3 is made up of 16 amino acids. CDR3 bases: TGTGCCAGCTTCCCCGCAGTCGGCTTTAGGTCCGGGGAGCTGTTTTTT. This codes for CASFPAVGFRSGELFF.

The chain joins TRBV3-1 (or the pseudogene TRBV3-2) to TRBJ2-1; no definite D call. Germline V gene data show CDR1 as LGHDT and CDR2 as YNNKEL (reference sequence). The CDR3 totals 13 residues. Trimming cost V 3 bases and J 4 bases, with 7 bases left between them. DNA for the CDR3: TGTGCCAGCAGCCAGACCGAGTACAATGAGCAGTTCTTC. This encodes CASSQTEYNEQFF.

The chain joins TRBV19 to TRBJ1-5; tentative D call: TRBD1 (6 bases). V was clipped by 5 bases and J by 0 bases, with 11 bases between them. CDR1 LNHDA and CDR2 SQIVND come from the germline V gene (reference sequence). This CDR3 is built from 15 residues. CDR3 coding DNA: TGTGCCAGTAGTGACCAGGGGCATAGCAATCAGCCCCAGCATTTT. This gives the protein CASSDQGHSNQPQHF.

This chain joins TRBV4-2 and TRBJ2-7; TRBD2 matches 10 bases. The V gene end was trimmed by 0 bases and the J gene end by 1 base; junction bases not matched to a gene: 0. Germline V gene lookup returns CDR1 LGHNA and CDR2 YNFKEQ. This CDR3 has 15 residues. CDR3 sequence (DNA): TGTGCCAGCAGCCAAGAACTAGCGGGGTCCTACGAGCAGTACTTC. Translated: CASSQELAGSYEQYF.

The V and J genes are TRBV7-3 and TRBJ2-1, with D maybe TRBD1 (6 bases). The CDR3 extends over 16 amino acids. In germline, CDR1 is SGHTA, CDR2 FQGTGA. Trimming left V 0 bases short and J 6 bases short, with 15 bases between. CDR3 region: CASSLTATGTRNEQFF. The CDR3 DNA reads TGTGCCAGCAGCTTAACGGCCACGGGGACACGCAATGAGCAGTTCTTC.

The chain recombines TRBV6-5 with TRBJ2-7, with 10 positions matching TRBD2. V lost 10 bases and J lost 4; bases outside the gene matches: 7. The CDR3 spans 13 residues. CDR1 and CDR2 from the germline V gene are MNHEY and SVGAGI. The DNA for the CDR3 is TGTGCCACCCAGGGACTAGCGAGATACGAGCAGTACTTC. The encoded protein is CATQGLARYEQYF.

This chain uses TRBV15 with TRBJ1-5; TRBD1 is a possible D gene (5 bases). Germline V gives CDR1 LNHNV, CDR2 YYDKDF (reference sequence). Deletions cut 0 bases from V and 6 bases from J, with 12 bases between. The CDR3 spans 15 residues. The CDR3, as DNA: TGTGCCACCAGCAGAGATCGAGGGGCGAGTCAGCCCCAGCATTTT. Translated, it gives CATSRDRGASQPQHF.

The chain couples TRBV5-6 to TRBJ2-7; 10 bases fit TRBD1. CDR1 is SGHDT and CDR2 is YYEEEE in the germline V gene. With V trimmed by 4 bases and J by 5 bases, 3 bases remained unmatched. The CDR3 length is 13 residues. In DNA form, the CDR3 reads TGTGCCAGCAGCCCGACAGGGGGCAACGAGCAGTACTTC. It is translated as CASSPTGGNEQYF.

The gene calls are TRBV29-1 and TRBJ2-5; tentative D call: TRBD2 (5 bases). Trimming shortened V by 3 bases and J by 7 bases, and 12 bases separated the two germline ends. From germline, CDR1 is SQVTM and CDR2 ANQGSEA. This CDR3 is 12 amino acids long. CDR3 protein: CSVERTAGTQYF. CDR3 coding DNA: TGCAGCGTTGAGCGGACCGCGGGGACCCAGTACTTC.